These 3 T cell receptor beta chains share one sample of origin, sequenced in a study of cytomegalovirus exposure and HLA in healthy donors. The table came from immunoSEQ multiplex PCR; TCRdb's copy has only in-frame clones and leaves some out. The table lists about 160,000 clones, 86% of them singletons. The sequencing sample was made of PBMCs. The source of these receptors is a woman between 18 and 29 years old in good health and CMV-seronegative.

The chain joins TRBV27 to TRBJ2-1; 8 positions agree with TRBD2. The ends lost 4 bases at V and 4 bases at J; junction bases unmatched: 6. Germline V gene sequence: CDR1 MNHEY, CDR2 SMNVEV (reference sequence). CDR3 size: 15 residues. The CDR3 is CASSWRGASYNEQFF. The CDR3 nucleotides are TGTGCCAGCAGTTGGCGGGGGGCTTCTTACAATGAGCAGTTCTTC.

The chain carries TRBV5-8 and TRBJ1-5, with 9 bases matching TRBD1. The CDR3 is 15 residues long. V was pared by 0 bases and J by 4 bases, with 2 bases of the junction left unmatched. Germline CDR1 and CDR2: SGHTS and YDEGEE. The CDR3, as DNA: TGTGCCAGCAGCTTGGGGACAGGGGAGAATCAGCCCCAGCATTTT. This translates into CASSLGTGENQPQHF.

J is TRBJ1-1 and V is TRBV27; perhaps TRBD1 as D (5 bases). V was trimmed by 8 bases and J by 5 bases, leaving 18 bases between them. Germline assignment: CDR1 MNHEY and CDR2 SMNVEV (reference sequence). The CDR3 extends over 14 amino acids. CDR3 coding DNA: TGTGCCAGCCGATCGAGGGGAGGAGTGACTGAAGCTTTCTTT. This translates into CASRSRGGVTEAFF.